This entry concerns a single T cell receptor (beta chain). This record comes from a study of blood T cell repertoires in COVID-19. Germline V gene data show CDR1 as MDHEN and CDR2 as SYDVKM. V gave up 4 bases and J gave up 3 bases, with 15 bases separating them. There are 15 residues in the CDR3. Data came from immunoSEQ multiplex PCR; TCRdb stores just in-frame clones and leaves some out. The data hold about 300,000 clones, with about 86% observed a single time. This receptor was taken from a woman between 50 and 59 years old with acute or convalescent COVID-19. The gene calls are TRBV28 and TRBJ1-2, with a weak D call TRBD1 (6 bases). Sequencing used peripheral blood. Here the CDR3 DNA reads TGTGCCAGCAGTTCGCGGGGGCGAGGGGACTATGGCTACACCTTC. It encodes CASSSRGRGDYGYTF.